The TCR beta chain described here comes from a study of identical twins. Study outcomes and limitations: Out-of-frame beta chain sequences displayed weaker excess sharing between twins.

This clonotype was counted only a few times. What it binds is not known. TCRdb itself ran the 5' RACE reads through MiXCR, one entry per CDR3 protein. There are more than 350,000 distinct CDR3 sequences in the sample; around 9% occur only once, and roughly 8.7% lies in the top ten. The V gene lost 2 bases and the J gene lost 4 bases, with 7 bases spanning the gap. The CDR3 has 13 amino acids. Germline CDR1 reads SGHDT; CDR2 reads YYEEEE. The sequence derives from a woman aged 45-60 years in good health. The J gene is TRBJ1-5, the V gene TRBV5-6; the D is unclear. Sequencing was done on a sample of naive T cells sorted from blood. The DNA for the CDR3 is TGTGCCAGCAGCTTCGGGCAAAATCAGCCCCAGCATTTT. It translates to CASSFGQNQPQHF.